This T cell receptor (beta chain) was obtained from a study of T cells in Graves' hyperthyroidism and ophthalmopathy. The authors took PBMCs from about 9.5 ml fresh peripheral blood. This clonotype was observed at least ten times. Amplified regions were TCR beta CDR3 sequences from RNA transcripts. The HTBI primer set served for first-round RT-PCR of the TCR CDR3. Using its own MiXCR run on the multiplex PCR reads, TCRdb lists one record per CDR3 protein. In the table there are about 350,000 distinct CDR3 sequences, approximately 13% of which are singletons. Trimming took 5 bases from V and 8 from J, leaving 7 bases between them. The CDR3 is 10 amino acids. The germline V gene has CDR1 SQVTM and CDR2 ANQGSEA.

The rearrangement links TRBV29-1 to TRBJ2-1; tentatively, D is TRBD2 (5 bases). The sequence derives from a woman between 40 and 55 years old with Graves' ophthalmopathy. Material for sequencing was blood. DNA for the CDR3: TGCAGCGTTTCGCGGGATGAGCAGTTCTTC. Protein product: CSVSRDEQFF.